A selection of T cell receptor beta chains follows, all from one sample in a study of tumor and adjacent non-tumor tissue in lung cancer. TCRdb re-analysed the multiplex PCR reads in MiXCR, keeping a single row per CDR3 protein. The data show 78,000 or so distinct CDR3 sequences, 65% to 90% seen once. The source material was lung tumor tissue. The receptors derive from a woman between 45 and 65 years old with non-small cell lung cancer. Both conserved end residues are part of each CDR3. Each record gives: clone size, J gene, D gene, V gene, CDR3 DNA, CDR3 protein. D genes are given only for firm matches. Rows give clone size only sometimes, using once, few, many, or a class for an expanded clone.

many	TRBJ2-7	TRBD1	TRBV20-1	TGCAGTGCGTTGCCGGGACAGGGATTGGCTTACGAGCAGTACTTC	CSALPGQGLAYEQYF
NA	TRBJ1-3	NA	TRBV4-3	TGCGCCAGCAGCCATACAGGCAACACTGGAAACACCATATATTTT	CASSHTGNTGNTIYF
NA	TRBJ2-7	TRBD1	TRBV20-1	TGCAGTGTTGCCCCCGAGGACAGGGGACCTAATTCCTACGAGCAGTACTTC	CSVAPEDRGPNSYEQYF
NA	TRBJ1-1	NA	TRBV20-1	TGCGGTGCTAGAGATAGCGGGAAACAGGGATTGAACAGTGAAGCTTTCTTT	CGARDSGKQGLNSEAFF
once	TRBJ2-1	NA	TRBV29-1	TGCAGCGTTGTTTCCGGGAATGAGCAACTCTTC	CSVVSGNEQLF
NA	TRBJ2-3	TRBD1	TRBV29-1	TGCAGCGTAGACCGATCCGGACAGGTGGGGAGTACAGATACGCGGTATTTT	CSVDRSGQVGSTDTRYF
NA	TRBJ2-7	NA	TRBV29-1	TGCAGCATGCGGTGGGATACCTCCTACGAGCAGTACTTC	CSMRWDTSYEQYF
many	TRBJ2-5	NA	TRBV20-1	TGCAGTGCTAGAGATCCGGGGCGGTCCGGGGAGACCCAGTACTTC	CSARDPGRSGETQYF
NA	TRBJ2-5	NA	TRBV12-3/TRBV12-4	TGTGCCAGCAATTTCGAAGAGTCCCAGTACTTC	CASNFEESQYF
NA	TRBJ1-2	NA	TRBV10-2	TGCGCCAGCAGTGAATGCAGAGGGGGACCGGGCTACACCTTC	CASSECRGGPGYTF
NA	TRBJ2-1	NA	TRBV6-6	TGTGCCAGCAGTTACTTGGTAGGGGGGTCCTTGGGGGATGTGCAGTTCTTC	CASSYLVGGSLGDVQFF
once	TRBJ1-1	TRBD1	TRBV29-1	TGCAGCCTCATGACAGGGTCAAATACTGAAGCTTTCTTT	CSLMTGSNTEAFF
NA	TRBJ2-5	NA	TRBV7-9	TGTCCCAGCAGCTTACTTCCCACCAGGCTGTCGGAGACCCAGTATTTC	CPSSLLPTRLSETQYF
NA	TRBJ2-2	NA	TRBV11-2	TGTGCTAGGAGTTTCAACGTTGATATCGGGGAGCTGTTTTTT	CARSFNVDIGELFF
NA	TRBJ2-1	NA	TRBV6-2/TRBV6-3	TGTGCCACCAGTCAGAGCCCCGACCCGTACAATGAGCAGTTCTTC	CATSQSPDPYNEQFF
NA	TRBJ1-6	TRBD1	TRBV6-2/TRBV6-3	TGTGCCAGCAGGAGCCGGGACAGGGGAAATTCACCCATCCACTTT	CASRSRDRGNSPIHF
NA	TRBJ2-5	NA	TRBV6-5	TGTGCCAGCAGACCCCCGGGCCCCCAAGAGACCCAGTACTTC	CASRPPGPQETQYF
NA	TRBJ2-3	TRBD2	TRBV11-2	TGTGCCAGCAGCTTACGTACGGGAGGCTCCACAGAAACGCAGTATTTT	CASSLRTGGSTETQYF
NA	TRBJ1-1	NA	TRBV20-1	TGCAGTGATCCCAGCGGGGTAGTGAACACTGAAGCTTTCTTT	CSDPSGVVNTEAFF
NA	TRBJ2-3	TRBD2	TRBV20-1	TGCAGTGCTAGGAAACTATCGGGAGGTACAGATACACAGTATTTT	CSARKLSGGTDTQYF
many	TRBJ2-7	TRBD2	TRBV20-1	TGCAGTGCCCCCCGACTAGCGGAGCCCTACGAGCAGTACTTC	CSAPRLAEPYEQYF
NA	TRBJ2-7	TRBD1	TRBV4-1	TGCGCCAGGAGCCAAGACAGAGGACAGGCCTACGAGCAGTATTTC	CARSQDRGQAYEQYF
medium-sized	TRBJ2-1	NA	TRBV20-1	TGCAGTGCTAGAGCGGCCCAGACCAGCTCCTACAATGAGCAGTTCTTC	CSARAAQTSSYNEQFF
NA	TRBJ2-1	NA	TRBV12-3/TRBV12-4	TGTGTCAGCAGCGGCGCTAGTTATGAGCAGTTCTTC	CVSSGASYEQFF
NA	TRBJ1-6	TRBD1	TRBV5-6	TGTGCCAGATCTTTCTCCGACAGGGGATTAAGATCACCCCTCCACTTT	CARSFSDRGLRSPLHF
NA	TRBJ2-7	NA	TRBV5-4	TGTTCCAGCAGCTTGGCCACTTGCGGACCCTACGAGCAGTACTTC	CSSSLATCGPYEQYF
NA	TRBJ1-5	NA	TRBV28	TGTGCCGGCAGACCCTCTTCCGGGGGAAGCAATCAGCCCCAGCATTTT	CAGRPSSGGSNQPQHF
once	TRBJ2-2	NA	TRBV6-5	TGTGCCAGCATCGCGAGGTCACCCACCGGGGAGCTGTTTTTT	CASIARSPTGELFF
NA	TRBJ2-1	NA	TRBV28	TGTGCCAGCAGTTTATGTGACAGTGCCGTTCATGAGCAGTTCTTC	CASSLCDSAVHEQFF
NA	TRBJ2-6	NA	TRBV14	TGTGCCAGCAGCTTCAGGGCCTCTTGGGCCAACGTCCTAACTTTC	CASSFRASWANVLTF
NA	TRBJ1-2	NA	TRBV19	TGTGCCAGTTTTAGAGGGGTGAGAGGGAGCGGCTATGGCTACACCTTC	CASFRGVRGSGYGYTF
NA	TRBJ2-7	TRBD2	TRBV20-1	TGCAGTGCTAGCGGGAGGGTCAAGGAGCAGTATTTC	CSASGRVKEQYF
NA	TRBJ2-5	NA	TRBV24-1	TGTGCCACCAGTGACCACGGACCAGCGGACGGGGGGACCCAGTACTTC	CATSDHGPADGGTQYF
once	TRBJ2-3	TRBD2	TRBV11-1	TGTGTCAGCAGCTTTGGACTAGCGGGATTAAAAAGTACAGATGCGCAGTATTTT	CVSSFGLAGLKSTDAQYF
NA	TRBJ2-5	TRBD1	TRBV20-1	TGCAGTGCTATCCGGGACAGGGTCGGGGAAGAGACTCAGTACTTC	CSAIRDRVGEETQYF
NA	TRBJ2-2	NA	TRBV20-1	TGCATTGCTAGAGGGGGGGCGAGAGACACCGGGGAGCTGTTTTTT	CIARGGARDTGELFF
NA	TRBJ2-6	NA	TRBV6-2/TRBV6-3	TGTGCCAGCAGCCCGGATAGCTCTGGGGCCAACGTCCTGGCTTTC	CASSPDSSGANVLAF
NA	TRBJ2-1	TRBD2	TRBV20-1	TGCAGTGATACCGGACTAGCGGGAGTAACCTACGATGAGCAATTCTTC	CSDTGLAGVTYDEQFF
NA	TRBJ2-5	NA	TRBV11-2	TGTGTCAGCAGCTTCGTGGGGGGGCGAGAGACTCAGTACTTC	CVSSFVGGRETQYF
NA	TRBJ2-3	NA	TRBV11-1	TGTGCCAGCGGAGAGATAGGGATGGATACGCAGTATTTT	CASGEIGMDTQYF
NA	TRBJ2-3	TRBD1	TRBV20-1	TGCAGTACTCCAGACAGGGTCACAGATACGCAGTATTTT	CSTPDRVTDTQYF
NA	TRBJ2-3	NA	TRBV12-3/TRBV12-4	TGTGTCAGCAGTTTAGCTGAGAATCAGCCCCAGTATTTT	CVSSLAENQPQYF
NA	TRBJ2-5	NA	TRBV29-1	TGCAGCGTTGTTGAGGTAGAGACCCATTACTTC	CSVVEVETHYF
NA	TRBJ2-3	NA	TRBV28	TGTGTCAGCAGCTTTCCGGCTATTACATATACGCAGTATTTT	CVSSFPAITYTQYF
NA	TRBJ2-2	NA	TRBV12-3/TRBV12-4	TGTGCCAGCGCCCCGACAGAGCGTCACGGGGAGCTGTTTTTT	CASAPTERHGELFF
NA	TRBJ2-1	NA	TRBV20-1	TGCAGTGCTGGGCCGGGACAAGGATCTAGAAATGAGCAGTTCTTC	CSAGPGQGSRNEQFF
NA	TRBJ2-3	NA	TRBV29-1	TGCTGCGTTGAGACAAGCAGAGATACGCAGTATTTT	CCVETSRDTQYF
NA	TRBJ1-5	NA	TRBV6-1	TGTGCCAGCAGAGAAACTTGGTGCAATCAGCCCCAGCATTTT	CASRETWCNQPQHF
few	TRBJ1-2	NA	TRBV29-1	TGCAGCTCGCTCCAGGGCTCGGGAGGCTACACCTTC	CSSLQGSGGYTF
NA	TRBJ1-6	TRBD1	TRBV6-1	TGTACCAGCAGTGAAGCGCCAGGGACAGTTAATTCACCCCTCCACTTC	CTSSEAPGTVNSPLHF
NA	TRBJ2-5	NA	TRBV6-5	TGTGCCAGCAGTTATGGCTTCACCCAGGGAGAGACACAGTACTTC	CASSYGFTQGETQYF
NA	TRBJ1-5	NA	TRBV6-1	TGTGCTAGCAGTGATTTCCAGAGTACCTATAGTAGTCAGCCCCAGCATTTT	CASSDFQSTYSSQPQHF
NA	TRBJ2-1	NA	TRBV11-2	TGTGGCAGCAGCCCCTCCGGATGTGCGCAGTTCTTC	CGSSPSGCAQFF
NA	TRBJ2-4	NA	TRBV28	TGTGTCAGCAGTTGGGGAGAAGCTGGAGGAGACATTCAGTACTTC	CVSSWGEAGGDIQYF
NA	TRBJ2-3	NA	TRBV21-1	TGTGCCAGTAGCAACCACCTTTTACGGGACGGCGCAGATACGCAGTATTTT	CASSNHLLRDGADTQYF
NA	TRBJ2-7	NA	TRBV20-1	TGCAGTGTTAGAGATTTTCGGCAGGGAGATTACGGGCAGTACTTC	CSVRDFRQGDYGQYF
medium-sized	TRBJ2-1	TRBD2	TRBV11-3	TGTGCCAGCAGCCTTAGCGGGAGCGCGTCAAAGGACAATGAGCAGTTCTTC	CASSLSGSASKDNEQFF
NA	TRBJ2-1	NA	TRBV7-2	TGTGCCAGCAGCTTACAGAGGAACTACAATGAGCAGTTATTC	CASSLQRNYNEQLF
NA	TRBJ2-1	NA	TRBV20-1	TGCAGTGCCCCGATTAGCGGAAGGGCCCAAGAGCAGTTCTTT	CSAPISGRAQEQFF
NA	TRBJ2-1	NA	TRBV4-1	TGCACCAGCAGCCAAGGCTGGGCTTCTTACGATGAGCAGTTCTTC	CTSSQGWASYDEQFF